This TCR beta chain appears in the sequencing data of a study of cytomegalovirus exposure and HLA in healthy donors. The CDR3 loop spans 13 amino acids. Primers: 60 Vbeta forward and 13 Jbeta reverse. The method was immunoSEQ multiplex PCR; TCRdb's version includes in-frame clones alone and lacks a portion of them. The table records approximately 240,000 clones, about four fifths of them present only once. The J gene is TRBJ2-7, the V gene TRBV1; TRBD1, the D gene given by the table, was not confirmed from the DNA. TRBV1 has pseudogene status. Sequenced sample: PBMCs. This receptor was taken from a woman in her thirties or forties in good health and CMV-seropositive. CDR3: CTSSPDRTLEQYF. The CDR3 coding sequence is TGCACCAGCAGCCCGGACAGGACCCTCGAGCAGTACTTC.